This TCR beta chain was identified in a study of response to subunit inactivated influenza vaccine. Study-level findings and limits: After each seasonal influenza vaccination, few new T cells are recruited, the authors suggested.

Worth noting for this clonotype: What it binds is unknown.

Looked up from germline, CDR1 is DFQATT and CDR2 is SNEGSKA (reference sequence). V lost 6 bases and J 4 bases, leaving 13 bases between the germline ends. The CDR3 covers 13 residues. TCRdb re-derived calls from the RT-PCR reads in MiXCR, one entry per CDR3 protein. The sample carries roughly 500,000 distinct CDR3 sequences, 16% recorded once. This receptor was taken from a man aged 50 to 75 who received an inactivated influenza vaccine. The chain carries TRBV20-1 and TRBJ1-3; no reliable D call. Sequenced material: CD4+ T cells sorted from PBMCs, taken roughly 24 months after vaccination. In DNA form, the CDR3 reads TGCAGTGCGACGAAACGTGGAGGAAACACCATATATTTT. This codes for CSATKRGGNTIYF.